These T cell receptor beta chains were read from a single sample in a study of blood T cell repertoires in COVID-19. Here immunoSEQ multiplex PCR was the method, and the copy in TCRdb shows in-frame clones only, minus some. The table has roughly 160,000 clones, about 86% seen once. The sequenced sample consisted of peripheral blood. The receptor source for this set is a man aged 18 to 29 with acute or convalescent COVID-19. Both conserved end residues are part of each CDR3. The D gene is left open where the match is weak. Some rows have no size entry. The others give once, few or many, or a class for an expanded clone.

>NA|TRBV4-1|NA|TRBJ1-2
CASKPMSGAYGYTF
TGCGCCAGCAAGCCAATGTCTGGGGCCTATGGCTACACCTTC
>NA|TRBV6-6|TRBD1|TRBJ1-5
CASSPIRQGADNQPQHF
TGTGCCAGCAGTCCCATTAGACAGGGGGCCGACAATCAGCCCCAGCATTTT
>NA|TRBV14|TRBD2|TRBJ2-5
CASSPTYDSGGAGETQYF
TGTGCCAGCAGCCCTACCTATGATAGCGGGGGGGCAGGAGAGACCCAGTACTTC
>NA|TRBV5-3|NA|TRBJ2-2
CARSPTVSGECVNTGELFF
TGTGCCAGAAGCCCAACAGTATCGGGGGAGTGTGTGAACACCGGGGAGCTGTTTTTT
>NA|TRBV4-1|NA|TRBJ1-2
CASSQPSGGFNYGYTF
TGCGCCAGCAGCCAACCCTCGGGGGGCTTTAACTATGGCTACACCTTC
>NA|TRBV5-1|TRBD1|TRBJ1-2
CASSKRTGEDGYTF
TGCGCCAGCAGCAAAAGGACAGGGGAGGATGGCTACACCTTC
>NA|TRBV11-2|NA|TRBJ1-2
CASSLNPGSRFYGYTF
TGTGCCAGCAGCCTAAACCCCGGGAGCCGATTCTATGGCTACACCTTC
>NA|TRBV28|NA|TRBJ1-2
CASSLLSGVDGYTF
TGTGCCAGCAGTTTATTATCAGGGGTCGATGGCTACACCTTC
>NA|TRBV7-3|NA|TRBJ1-5
CASSLGANQPQHF
TGTGCCAGCAGCTTAGGGGCGAATCAGCCCCAGCATTTT
>NA|TRBV11-2|TRBD1|TRBJ2-1
CASSLKTGKGYNEQFF
TGTGCCAGCAGCTTAAAGACAGGGAAGGGGTACAATGAGCAGTTCTTC
>NA|TRBV18|NA|TRBJ2-5
CASSPITGKQETQYF
TGTGCCAGCTCACCTATTACGGGGAAGCAAGAGACCCAGTACTTC
>NA|TRBV19|NA|TRBJ2-1
CASSRSADNEQFF
TGTGCCAGTAGTAGGAGCGCGGACAATGAGCAGTTCTTC
>NA|TRBV5-6|TRBD1|TRBJ2-5
CASSLGQGETQYF
TGTGCCAGCAGCTTGGGACAGGGAGAGACCCAGTACTTC
>NA|TRBV15|NA|TRBJ2-1
CATSRLGGSYNEQFF
TGTGCCACCAGCAGACTCGGAGGCTCCTACAATGAGCAGTTCTTC
>NA|TRBV28|NA|TRBJ1-2
CASASAAVINYGYTF
TGTGCCAGCGCATCCGCGGCAGTTATTAACTATGGCTACACCTTC
>NA|TRBV15|TRBD1|TRBJ2-2
CATSRETGVSGELFF
TGTGCCACCAGCAGAGAGACAGGGGTATCCGGGGAGCTGTTTTTT
>NA|TRBV25-1|NA|TRBJ2-3
CASSEWGRTDTQYF
TGTGCCAGCAGTGAATGGGGCAGGACAGATACGCAGTATTTT
>NA|TRBV2|NA|TRBJ1-2
CASGGRGVNYGYTF
TGTGCCAGCGGTGGCAGGGGTGTTAACTATGGCTACACCTTC
>NA|TRBV6-2/TRBV6-3|NA|TRBJ2-4
CASSDGTTAKNIQYF
TGTGCCAGCAGTGACGGGACAACGGCCAAAAACATTCAGTACTTC
>NA|TRBV29-1|NA|TRBJ2-1
CSVERGSSYNEQFF
TGCAGCGTTGAAAGGGGGAGCTCCTACAATGAGCAGTTCTTC
>NA|TRBV6-5|NA|TRBJ2-1
CASKDSKTHNEQFF
TGTGCCAGCAAGGACAGCAAGACACACAATGAGCAGTTCTTC
>NA|TRBV23-1|NA|TRBJ2-5
CASSQSQGGCGETQYF
TGCGCCAGCAGTCAATCCCAGGGGGGATGTGGGGAGACCCAGTACTTC
>NA|TRBV5-1|NA|TRBJ1-1
CASSDRNTEAFF
TGCGCCAGCAGCGACAGGAACACTGAAGCTTTCTTT
>NA|TRBV29-1|NA|TRBJ1-3
CSVARDSGNTIYF
TGCAGCGTTGCGCGGGACTCTGGAAACACCATATATTTT
>NA|TRBV7-6|TRBD2|TRBJ2-3
CASSHGTSETTDTQYF
TGTGCCAGCAGCCATGGGACTAGCGAGACCACAGATACGCAGTATTTT
>NA|TRBV30|NA|TRBJ2-7
CAWMGGQTYEQYF
TGTGCCTGGATGGGGGGACAGACCTACGAGCAGTACTTC
>NA|TRBV10-2|TRBD2|TRBJ2-5
CASTRGNQETQYF
TGCGCCAGCACGCGGGGGAACCAAGAGACCCAGTACTTC
>NA|TRBV30|NA|TRBJ1-3
CACSGVVTGNTIYF
TGTGCCTGCTCAGGGGTCGTAACTGGAAACACCATATATTTT
>NA|TRBV28|TRBD2|TRBJ2-3
CASSPIAGGNTDTQYF
TGTGCCAGCAGTCCAATAGCGGGGGGTAACACAGATACGCAGTATTTT
>NA|TRBV5-4|NA|TRBJ2-1
CAYLPGLIYNEQFF
TGTGCTTACCTGCCAGGACTGATCTACAATGAGCAGTTCTTC
>NA|TRBV7-2|NA|TRBJ1-2
CASSLGSGQIYGYTF
TGTGCCAGCAGCTTAGGATCCGGACAGATCTATGGCTACACCTTC
>NA|TRBV28|NA|TRBJ1-6
CASSGGAGNSPLHF
TGTGCCAGCAGTGGGGGCGCCGGGAATTCACCCCTCCACTTT
>NA|TRBV5-5|NA|TRBJ1-1
CASSPTANTEAFF
TGTGCCAGCAGCCCGACAGCGAACACTGAAGCTTTCTTT
>NA|TRBV7-8|NA|TRBJ1-1
CASRQRVNEAFF
TGTGCCAGCAGACAGAGGGTCAACGAAGCTTTCTTT
>NA|TRBV30|TRBD2|TRBJ2-7
CAWTAELAGPNEQYF
TGTGCCTGGACTGCTGAGCTAGCGGGGCCCAACGAGCAGTACTTC
>NA|TRBV10-2|NA|TRBJ1-1
CASEQPTDRNTEAFF
TGCGCCAGCGAGCAACCAACGGACAGGAACACTGAAGCTTTCTTT
>NA|TRBV27|NA|TRBJ1-4
CASSQKGEKLFF
TGTGCCAGCAGCCAAAAGGGGGAAAAACTGTTTTTT
>NA|TRBV9|NA|TRBJ2-2
CASTQSANTGELFF
TGTGCCAGTACCCAAAGCGCGAACACCGGGGAGCTGTTTTTT
>NA|TRBV30|NA|TRBJ2-3
CAWSAPHAGAGADTQYF
TGTGCCTGGAGTGCACCCCATGCGGGGGCGGGGGCAGATACGCAGTATTTT
>NA|TRBV29-1|NA|TRBJ2-3
CSVVGARRASTDTQYF
TGCAGCGTTGTGGGGGCCCGGCGGGCTAGCACAGATACGCAGTATTTT
>few|TRBV6-1|NA|TRBJ2-5
CASSERETTNQETQYF
TGTGCCAGCAGTGAAAGGGAGACTACAAACCAAGAGACCCAGTACTTC
>NA|TRBV19|NA|TRBJ1-2
CASSILEFYGYTF
TGTGCCAGTAGTATACTCGAGTTTTATGGCTACACCTTC
>NA|TRBV18|NA|TRBJ1-1
CASSPNRMNTEAFF
TGTGCCAGCTCACCCAACAGGATGAACACTGAAGCTTTCTTT
>once|TRBV5-5|NA|TRBJ1-6
CASSLAGNSPLHF
TGTGCCAGCAGCTTGGCCGGGAATTCACCCCTCCACTTT